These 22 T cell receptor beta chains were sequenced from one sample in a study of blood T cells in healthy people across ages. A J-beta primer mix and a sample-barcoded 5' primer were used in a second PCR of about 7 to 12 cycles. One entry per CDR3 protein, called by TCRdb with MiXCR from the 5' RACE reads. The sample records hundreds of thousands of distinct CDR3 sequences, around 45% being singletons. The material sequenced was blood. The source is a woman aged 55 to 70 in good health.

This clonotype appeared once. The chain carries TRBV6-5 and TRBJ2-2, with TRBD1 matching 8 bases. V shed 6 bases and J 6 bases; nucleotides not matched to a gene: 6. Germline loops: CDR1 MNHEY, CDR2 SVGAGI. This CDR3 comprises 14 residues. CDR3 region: CASSQGAIAGELFF. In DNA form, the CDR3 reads TGTGCCAGCAGCCAGGGGGCTATCGCCGGGGAGCTGTTTTTT.

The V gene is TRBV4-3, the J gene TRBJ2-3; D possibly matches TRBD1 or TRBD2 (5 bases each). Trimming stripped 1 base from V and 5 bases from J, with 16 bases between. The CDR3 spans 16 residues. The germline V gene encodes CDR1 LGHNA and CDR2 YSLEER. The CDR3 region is CASSQAVRGARDTQYF. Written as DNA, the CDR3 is TGCGCCAGCAGCCAAGCGGTTAGAGGGGCTCGAGATACGCAGTATTTT.

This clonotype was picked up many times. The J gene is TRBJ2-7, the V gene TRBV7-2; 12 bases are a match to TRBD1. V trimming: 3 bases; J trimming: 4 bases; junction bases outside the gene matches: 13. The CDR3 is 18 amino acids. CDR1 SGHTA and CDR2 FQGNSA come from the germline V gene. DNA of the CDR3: TGTGCCAGCAGCTTTGGATACTCGGGACAGGGGGCGGGATACGAGCAGTACTTC. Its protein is CASSFGYSGQGAGYEQYF.

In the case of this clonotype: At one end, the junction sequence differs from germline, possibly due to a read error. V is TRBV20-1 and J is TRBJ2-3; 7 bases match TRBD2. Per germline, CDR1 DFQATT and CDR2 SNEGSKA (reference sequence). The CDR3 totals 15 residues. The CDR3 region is CSARERTSGTDTQYF. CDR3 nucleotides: TGTAGTGCGAGAGAGAGGACTAGTGGCACAGATACGCAGTATTTT.

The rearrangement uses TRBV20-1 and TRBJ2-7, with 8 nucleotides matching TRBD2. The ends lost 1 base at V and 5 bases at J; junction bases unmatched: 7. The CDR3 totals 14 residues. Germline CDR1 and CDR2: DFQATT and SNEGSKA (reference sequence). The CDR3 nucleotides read TGCAGTGCTAGAGTTCGGGAGGGCTTACACGAGCAGTACTTC. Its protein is CSARVREGLHEQYF.

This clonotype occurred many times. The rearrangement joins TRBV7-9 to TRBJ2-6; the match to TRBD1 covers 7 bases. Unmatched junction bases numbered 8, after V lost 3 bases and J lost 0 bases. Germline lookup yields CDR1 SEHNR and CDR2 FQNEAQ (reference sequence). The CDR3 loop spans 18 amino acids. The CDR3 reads CASSFLAGGYSGANVLTF. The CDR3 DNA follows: TGTGCCAGCAGCTTTTTAGCAGGGGGATACTCTGGGGCCAACGTCCTGACTTTC.

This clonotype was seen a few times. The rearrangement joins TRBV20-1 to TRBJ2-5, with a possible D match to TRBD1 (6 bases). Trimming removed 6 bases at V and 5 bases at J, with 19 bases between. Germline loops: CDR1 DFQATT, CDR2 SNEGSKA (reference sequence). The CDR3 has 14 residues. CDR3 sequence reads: CSAGERGRWETQYF. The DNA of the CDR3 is TGCAGTGCAGGGGAGAGGGGGAGATGGGAGACCCAGTACTTC.

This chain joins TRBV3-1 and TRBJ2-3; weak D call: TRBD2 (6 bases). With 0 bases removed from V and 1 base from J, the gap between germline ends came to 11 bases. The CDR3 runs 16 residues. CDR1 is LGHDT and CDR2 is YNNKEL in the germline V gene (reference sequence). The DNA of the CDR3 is TGTGCCAGCAGCCAAGAACTGGAGCGGGGCACAGATACGCAGTATTTT. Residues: CASSQELERGTDTQYF.

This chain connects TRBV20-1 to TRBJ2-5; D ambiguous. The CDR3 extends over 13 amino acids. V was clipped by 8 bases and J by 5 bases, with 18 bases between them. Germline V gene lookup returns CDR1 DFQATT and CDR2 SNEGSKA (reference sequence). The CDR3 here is CSLGSRTFETQYF. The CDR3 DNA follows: TGCAGTCTCGGGTCGCGTACTTTTGAGACCCAGTACTTC.

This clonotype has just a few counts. The CDR3 loop is CASSPLGTAEQYF. The CDR3, as DNA: TGTGCCAGCTCACCACTAGGGACAGCCGAGCAGTACTTC. The rearrangement uses TRBV18 and TRBJ2-7; 7 nucleotides agree with TRBD1. Germline CDR1 and CDR2: KGHSH and LQKENI. The CDR3 spans 13 residues. The V and J ends lost 1 base and 6 bases, in that order; junction bases with no gene match: 3.

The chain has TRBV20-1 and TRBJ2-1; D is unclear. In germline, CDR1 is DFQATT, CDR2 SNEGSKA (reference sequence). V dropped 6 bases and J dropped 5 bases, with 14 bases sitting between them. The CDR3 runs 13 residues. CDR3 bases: TGCAGTGCGCGGCTATCCAAAGACAATGAGCAGTTCTTC. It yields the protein CSARLSKDNEQFF.

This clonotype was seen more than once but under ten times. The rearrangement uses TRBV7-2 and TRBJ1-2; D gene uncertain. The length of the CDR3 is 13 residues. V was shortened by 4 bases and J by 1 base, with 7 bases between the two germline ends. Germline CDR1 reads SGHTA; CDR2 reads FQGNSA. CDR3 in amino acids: CASSSEINYGYTF. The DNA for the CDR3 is TGTGCCAGCAGCTCGGAGATTAACTATGGCTACACCTTC.

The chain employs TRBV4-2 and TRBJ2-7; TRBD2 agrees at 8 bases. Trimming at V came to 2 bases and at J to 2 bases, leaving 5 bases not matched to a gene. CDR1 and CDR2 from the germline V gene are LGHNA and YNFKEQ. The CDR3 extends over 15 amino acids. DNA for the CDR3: TGTGCCAGCAGCCAACAGAGCGGGGGCACCTACGAGCAGTACTTC. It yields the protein CASSQQSGGTYEQYF.

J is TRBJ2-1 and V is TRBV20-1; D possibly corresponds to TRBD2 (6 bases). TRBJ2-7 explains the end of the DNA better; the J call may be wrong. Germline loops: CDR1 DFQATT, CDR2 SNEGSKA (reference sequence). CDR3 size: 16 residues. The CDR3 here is CSARDPAGPSYNEQYF. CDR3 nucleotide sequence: TGCAGTGCTAGAGATCCGGCGGGACCCTCCTACAATGAGCAGTACTTC.

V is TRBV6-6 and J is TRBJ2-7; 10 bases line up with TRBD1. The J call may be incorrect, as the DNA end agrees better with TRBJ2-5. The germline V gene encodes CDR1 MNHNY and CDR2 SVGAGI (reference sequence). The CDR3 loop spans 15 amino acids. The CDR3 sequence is CASSTSGQGGETQYF. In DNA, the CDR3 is TGTGCCAGCAGTACCTCTGGACAGGGGGGCGAGACCCAGTACTTC.

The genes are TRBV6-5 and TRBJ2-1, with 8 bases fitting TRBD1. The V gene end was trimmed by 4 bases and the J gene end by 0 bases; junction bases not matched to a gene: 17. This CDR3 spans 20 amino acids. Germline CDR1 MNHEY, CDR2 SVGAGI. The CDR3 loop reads CASSSRTGLGRTSSYNEQFF. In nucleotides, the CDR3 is TGTGCCAGCAGTTCGCGGACAGGGTTAGGGAGGACCAGCTCCTACAATGAGCAGTTCTTC.

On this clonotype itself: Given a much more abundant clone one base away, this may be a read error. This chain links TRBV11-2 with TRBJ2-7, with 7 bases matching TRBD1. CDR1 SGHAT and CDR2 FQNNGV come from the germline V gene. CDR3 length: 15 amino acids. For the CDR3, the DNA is TGTACCAGCAGCTTCCGCGACAGGGCGCCCCACGAGCAGTACTTC. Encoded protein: CTSSFRDRAPHEQYF.

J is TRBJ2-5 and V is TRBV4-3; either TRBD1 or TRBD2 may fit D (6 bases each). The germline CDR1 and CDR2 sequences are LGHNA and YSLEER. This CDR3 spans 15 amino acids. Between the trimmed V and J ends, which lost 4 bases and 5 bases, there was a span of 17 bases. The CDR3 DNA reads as TGCGCCAGCAGCCTTGGGGGGCGCACGGAGGAGACCCAGTACTTC. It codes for CASSLGGRTEETQYF.

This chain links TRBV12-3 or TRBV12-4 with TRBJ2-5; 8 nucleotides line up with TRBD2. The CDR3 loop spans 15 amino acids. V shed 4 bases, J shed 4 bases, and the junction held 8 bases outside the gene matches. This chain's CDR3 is CASSSGSGNPETQYF. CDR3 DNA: TGTGCCAGCAGTTCGGGTAGCGGGAACCCAGAGACCCAGTACTTC.

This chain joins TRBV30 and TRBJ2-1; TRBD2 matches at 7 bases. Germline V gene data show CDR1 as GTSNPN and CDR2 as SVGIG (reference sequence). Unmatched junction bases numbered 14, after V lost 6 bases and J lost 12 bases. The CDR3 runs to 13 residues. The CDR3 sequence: CACSRGRNGGQFF. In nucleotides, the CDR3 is TGTGCCTGTTCTCGCGGGAGAAACGGGGGGCAGTTCTTC.

In DNA, the CDR3 is TGTGCCAGCAGTTATGGACCCCTCCACTTT. This encodes CASSYGPLHF. The chain has TRBV27 and TRBJ1-6; D not certain. The CDR3 is 10 residues long. Germline assignment: CDR1 MNHEY and CDR2 SMNVEV (reference sequence). Trimming took 4 bases from V and 12 from J, leaving 4 bases between them.

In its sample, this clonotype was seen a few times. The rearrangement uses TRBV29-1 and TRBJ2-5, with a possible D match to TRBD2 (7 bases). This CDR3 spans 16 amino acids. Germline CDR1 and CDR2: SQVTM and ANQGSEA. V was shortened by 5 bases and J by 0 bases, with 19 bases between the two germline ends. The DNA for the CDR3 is TGCAGCGTTATCGGGGGGCCTCCCCGGTACCAAGAGACCCAGTACTTC. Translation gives CSVIGGPPRYQETQYF.